The 29 T cell receptor beta chains listed next were all sequenced from one sample in a study of blood T cell repertoires in COVID-19. TCRdb keeps only in-frame clones here, not all; method: immunoSEQ multiplex PCR. The sample gives roughly 120,000 clones, 60% to 85% of which show up once; about 4.1% is in the top ten. The sample consisted of peripheral blood. The receptors shown here come from a human donor in a cohort sampled during active or convalescent COVID-19.

Many counts were recorded for this clone. V and J are TRBV27 and TRBJ2-7, with a weak D call TRBD1 (6 bases). The V end was cut by 5 bases, the J end by 3 bases, with 8 bases between. This CDR3 comprises 12 residues. CDR1 is MNHEY, CDR2 SMNVEV, per germline (reference sequence). CDR3: CASSPTGYEQYF. CDR3 DNA sequence: TGTGCCAGCAGTCCGACAGGCTACGAGCAGTACTTC.

This clone was seen a single time. V usage is TRBV7-8 and J usage is TRBJ2-7; 7 bases agree with TRBD1. The V gene's germline CDR1 is SGHVS and CDR2 FQNEAQ. The CDR3 has 15 amino acids. Trimming took 2 bases from V and 0 from J; bases not matched to a gene: 4. The CDR3 spells CASSLRQGFSYEQYF. CDR3 DNA sequence: TGTGCCAGCAGCTTAAGACAGGGATTCTCCTACGAGCAGTACTTC. The full variable domain, completed using reference TRBV7-8 and TRBJ2-7, is GAGVSQSPRYKVAKRGQDVALRCDPISGHVSLFWYQQALGQGPEFLTYFQNEAQLDKSGLPSDRFFAERPEGSVSTLKIQRTQQEDSAVYLCASSLRQGFSYEQYFGPGTRLTVT.

V and J are TRBV5-1 and TRBJ2-1; 10 nucleotides align to TRBD2. The CDR3 has 17 residues. V lost 0 bases to trimming and J lost 5 bases; unmatched junction nucleotides: 8. CDR1 and CDR2 (germline): SGHRS, YFSETQ. The CDR3 DNA reads as TGCGCCAGCAGCTTGGTCTTAGCGGGAGGTTTGCACAATGAGCAGTTCTTC. It specifies CASSLVLAGGLHNEQFF.

The chain carries TRBV7-3 and TRBJ2-5; 8 bases match TRBD2. The CDR3 spans 15 residues. The V gene end was trimmed by 6 bases and the J gene end by 1 base; junction bases not matched to a gene: 7. In germline, CDR1 is SGHTA, CDR2 FQGTGA. The CDR3 DNA reads TGTGCCAGCAGAAGAGCGGGAGTGCCCCAAGAGACCCAGTACTTC. This translates into CASRRAGVPQETQYF.

The chain joins TRBV19 to TRBJ1-1, with a possible D match to TRBD1 (5 bases). This CDR3 contains 16 residues. V lost 3 bases and J 0 bases, leaving 14 bases between the germline ends. Germline V gene sequence: CDR1 LNHDA, CDR2 SQIVND (reference sequence). The CDR3 DNA is TGTGCCAGTAGTATTATTCCGACAGTTATGAACACTGAAGCTTTCTTT. The encoded protein is CASSIIPTVMNTEAFF.

This chain connects TRBV27 to TRBJ2-7, with 8 bases aligning to TRBD1. V shed 5 bases and J 7 bases; nucleotides not matched to a gene: 10. The CDR3 has 14 residues. Germline V lookup: CDR1 MNHEY, CDR2 SMNVEV (reference sequence). The CDR3 DNA is TGTGCCAGCAGTACCCGCGTCACAGGGGGAGAGCAGTACTTC. Protein sequence: CASSTRVTGGEQYF.

The gene calls are TRBV5-1 and TRBJ2-1, with 8 bases lining up with TRBD2. V lost 0 bases to trimming and J lost 8 bases; unmatched junction nucleotides: 13. In germline, CDR1 is SGHRS, CDR2 YFSETQ. The CDR3 runs to 17 residues. Here the CDR3 reads CASSLEPAGALRDEQFF. CDR3 DNA: TGCGCCAGCAGCTTGGAGCCAGCGGGAGCCCTCCGGGATGAGCAGTTCTTC.

The chain employs TRBV5-6 and TRBJ2-3; TRBD1 matches 9 bases. CDR1 SGHDT and CDR2 YYEEEE come from the germline V gene. The CDR3 contains 16 residues. With V trimmed by 5 bases and J by 3 bases, 10 bases remained unmatched. CDR3 sequence: CASSRNRGLRTDTQYF. CDR3 nucleotides: TGTGCCAGCAGTCGTAACAGGGGGCTTCGTACAGATACGCAGTATTTT.

This chain uses TRBV15 with TRBJ1-2; D ambiguous. Germline V gives CDR1 LNHNV, CDR2 YYDKDF (reference sequence). V was cut by 0 bases and J by 2 bases, with 10 bases left in between. CDR3 length: 15 amino acids. The CDR3 reads CATSRESYRNYGYTF. CDR3 sequence (DNA): TGTGCCACCAGCAGAGAGTCATACAGAAACTATGGCTACACCTTC.

This clone was observed a handful of times. The rearrangement joins TRBV7-2 to TRBJ2-5, with 7 positions matching TRBD1. CDR1 is SGHTA and CDR2 is FQGNSA in the germline V gene. CDR3 length: 15 residues. With V trimmed by 5 bases and J by 3 bases, 9 bases remained unmatched. This chain's CDR3 is CASSVSQGTEETQYF. In DNA, the CDR3 is TGTGCCAGCAGCGTATCACAGGGGACGGAAGAGACCCAGTACTTC.

The gene calls are TRBV7-8 and TRBJ1-5; a possible D gene is TRBD1 (5 bases). Trimming left V 3 bases short and J 3 bases short, with 12 bases between. CDR3 size: 15 residues. Germline CDR1 SGHVS, CDR2 FQNEAQ. The CDR3 nucleotides read TGTGCCAGCAGCTTCCGAGACAGTGACAATCAGCCCCAGCATTTT. It yields the protein CASSFRDSDNQPQHF.

V is TRBV23-1 and J is TRBJ1-5, with a weak D call TRBD1 (5 bases). TRBV23-1 is given ORF status, its function remaining uncertain. This CDR3 contains 18 residues. The V and J ends lost 3 bases and 5 bases respectively, with 23 bases between them. CDR3 bases: TGCGCCAGCAGTCAGGCGAGACCGGGATCGGGGGATCATCAGCCCCAGCATTTT. Protein product: CASSQARPGSGDHQPQHF.

A few counts support this clone. The rearrangement uses TRBV19 and TRBJ2-1; 12 bases line up with TRBD2. The CDR3 is 15 amino acids. With 5 bases clipped from V and 9 bases from J, the junction kept 8 bases outside the gene matches. Germline V CDR1 and CDR2: LNHDA, SQIVND (reference sequence). CDR3 bases: TGTGCCAGTAGTGTATTCCTAGCGGGAGGGGGTGAGCAGTTCTTC. Translated: CASSVFLAGGGEQFF.

The CDR3 loop reads CATSIWTSGGATETQYF. Here the CDR3 DNA reads TGTGCCACCAGCATATGGACTAGCGGGGGGGCCACAGAGACCCAGTACTTC. The chain has TRBV15 and TRBJ2-5; 15 nucleotides line up with TRBD2. After removal of 4 bases from V and 4 bases from J, the junction contained 7 bases not matched to a gene. The CDR3 totals 17 residues. Germline V gene sequence: CDR1 LNHNV, CDR2 YYDKDF (reference sequence).

This rearrangement joins TRBV5-4 to TRBJ2-1; 7 bases match TRBD2. Germline values: CDR1 SGHNT, CDR2 YYREEE (reference sequence). V was pared by 0 bases and J by 11 bases, with 11 bases of the junction left unmatched. The CDR3 totals 15 residues. The CDR3 nucleotides are TGTGCCAGCAGCTTGGTAGAGTCTAGCGGCCCTAAGCAGTTCTTC. Protein product: CASSLVESSGPKQFF.

This chain connects TRBV7-2 to TRBJ1-3; weak D call: TRBD1 (6 bases). Germline-derived CDR1 and CDR2 are SGHTA and FQGNSA. V shed 1 base and J shed 0 bases, with 13 bases lying between them. This CDR3 is 17 amino acids long. The CDR3 region has the DNA TGTGCCAGCAGCTTAGGCGGACAGCGTTCCTCTGGAAACACCATATATTTT. It yields the protein CASSLGGQRSSGNTIYF.

V and J are TRBV6-1 and TRBJ2-4, with 7 bases identical to TRBD1. CDR1 and CDR2 from the germline V gene are MNHNS and SASEGT. CDR3 size: 16 residues. The trim removed 4 bases at V and 0 bases at J, leaving 6 bases unmatched. The CDR3 DNA follows: TGTGCCAGCAGTGCCGGGGACAGCCCAGCCAAAAACATTCAGTACTTC. Amino acid sequence: CASSAGDSPAKNIQYF.

This clone was observed a handful of times. This rearrangement joins TRBV30 to TRBJ2-5; no definite D call. Trimming took 0 bases from V and 6 from J, leaving 5 bases between them. The CDR3 is 11 residues long. CDR1 and CDR2 (germline): GTSNPN, SVGIG (reference sequence). The CDR3 DNA sequence: TGTGCCTGGAGTGTACTAAAGACCCAGTACTTC. Translation gives CAWSVLKTQYF.

This clone is a singleton in its sample. The chain has TRBV6-5 and TRBJ2-5, with 12 bases that match TRBD1. With 5 bases clipped from V and 3 bases from J, the junction kept 4 bases outside the gene matches. The CDR3 length is 15 residues. Germline V lookup: CDR1 MNHEY, CDR2 SVGAGI. The CDR3 loop is CASSPGTGGKETQYF. The CDR3 DNA sequence: TGTGCCAGCAGTCCCGGGACAGGGGGCAAAGAGACCCAGTACTTC.

This clone was seen only a few times. The chain carries TRBV5-1 and TRBJ1-2, with D hard to call. Germline CDR1 reads SGHRS; CDR2 reads YFSETQ. The CDR3 runs to 13 residues. V was clipped by 2 bases and J by 1 base, with 6 bases between them. Here the CDR3 reads CASSFVGNYGYTF. CDR3 coding DNA: TGCGCCAGCAGCTTTGTCGGTAACTATGGCTACACCTTC.

The sample holds one count of this clone. This chain links TRBV5-1 with TRBJ1-1, with D hard to call. The CDR3 extends over 14 amino acids. Deletions cut 0 bases from V and 1 base from J, with 7 bases between. Germline CDR1 SGHRS, CDR2 YFSETQ. The CDR3 nucleotides read TGCGCCAGCAGCTTGGTGGAGGGGAACACTGAAGCTTTCTTT. Encoded protein: CASSLVEGNTEAFF.

The rearrangement links TRBV4-3 to TRBJ2-7; D possibly corresponds to TRBD2 (6 bases). V was clipped by 3 bases and J by 7 bases, with 22 bases between them. The CDR3 runs to 16 residues. Looked up from germline, CDR1 is LGHNA and CDR2 is YSLEER. CDR3 in DNA: TGCGCCAGCAGCCAGAGCTGGGGAGGAGGTTATATGGAGCAGTACTTC. Protein sequence: CASSQSWGGGYMEQYF.

This clone appeared a single time. This chain joins TRBV27 and TRBJ2-3; D possibly corresponds to TRBD1 (6 bases). CDR3 size: 15 residues. The germline V gene encodes CDR1 MNHEY and CDR2 SMNVEV (reference sequence). Between the trimmed V and J ends, which lost 6 bases and 1 base, there was a span of 14 bases. Here the CDR3 DNA reads TGTGCCAGCAGACTACAGGGTTTTCGCACAGATACGCAGTATTTT. Encoded protein: CASRLQGFRTDTQYF.

Here the CDR3 DNA reads TGTGCCAGCAGTTCGACAGGGTCTCGGGCGGGAAACACCATATATTTT. Its translation is CASSSTGSRAGNTIYF. This sequence joins TRBV28 and TRBJ1-3, with 7 bases matching TRBD1. V gave up 4 bases and J gave up 4 bases; unmatched junction bases: 10. CDR1 and CDR2 (germline): MDHEN, SYDVKM. The CDR3 is 16 residues long. Variable domain in full (rest from reference TRBV28 and TRBJ1-3): DVKVTQSSRYLVKRTGEKVFLECVQDMDHENMFWYRQDPGLGLRLIYFSYDVKMKEKGDIPEGYSVSREKKERFSLILESASTNQTSMYLCASSSTGSRAGNTIYFGEGSWLTVV.

V is TRBV7-8 and J is TRBJ2-1, with D perhaps matching TRBD2 (5 bases). Germline values: CDR1 SGHVS, CDR2 FQNEAQ. With 2 bases removed from V and 4 bases from J, the gap between germline ends came to 6 bases. The CDR3 is 13 residues long. This CDR3 is CASSLRGYNEQFF. CDR3 nucleotide sequence: TGTGCCAGCAGCTTAAGAGGGTACAATGAGCAGTTCTTC.

This chain uses TRBV3-1 (or the pseudogene TRBV3-2) with TRBJ1-4; 7 bases are shared with TRBD1. V lost 4 bases, J lost 7 bases, and 6 bases stayed unmatched. The CDR3 length is 14 residues. From germline, CDR1 is LGHDT and CDR2 YNNKEL (reference sequence). The CDR3 sequence is CASSPRGAGEKLFF. CDR3 DNA: TGTGCCAGCAGCCCCAGGGGGGCAGGTGAAAAACTGTTTTTT.

This clone was seen a single time. The chain links TRBV9 to TRBJ1-2; no clear D. V was shortened by 3 bases and J by 0 bases, with 15 bases between the two germline ends. This CDR3 is 16 amino acids long. Germline CDR1 is SGDLS and CDR2 is YYNGEE. CDR3 sequence (DNA): TGTGCCAGCAGCGCCGGGTGGGGAGAGGCTAACTATGGCTACACCTTC. Protein: CASSAGWGEANYGYTF.

This clone was recorded only once. V gene TRBV9 combines with J gene TRBJ1-2; no clear D gene. V was clipped by 0 bases and J by 3 bases, with 9 bases between them. Germline lookup yields CDR1 SGDLS and CDR2 YYNGEE. This CDR3 region has 14 residues. The CDR3 region is CASSVGAEHYGYTF. The CDR3 DNA reads as TGTGCCAGCAGCGTAGGGGCAGAGCACTATGGCTACACCTTC.

The CDR3, as DNA: TGTGCCAGCAGTTCATACACAGGCAACTACGAGCAGTACTTC. It translates to CASSSYTGNYEQYF. The V call is TRBV27, the J call TRBJ2-7, with a weak D call TRBD1 (5 bases). Germline CDR1 and CDR2: MNHEY and SMNVEV (reference sequence). The CDR3 length is 14 residues. V lost 4 bases, J lost 3 bases, and 13 bases lay in between.